The following is a TCR beta chain sequence with its context. Its cognate antigen is unknown. One junction end disagrees with the germline gene, perhaps due to a read error. Alongside a J-beta primer mix, a sample-barcoded 5' primer served in a second PCR lasting about 7 to 12 cycles. A 12-random-nucleotide template-switch adaptor tagged each cDNA molecule. TCRdb independently ran MiXCR on the 5' RACE reads; one entry per CDR3 protein. Of 650,000 or so distinct CDR3 sequences listed, over 40% are singletons. This specimen belongs to a study of blood T cells in healthy people across ages. The CDR3 has 16 residues. Drawn from each donor were roughly 10 milliliters of peripheral blood. Study-level findings and limits: Measured against age, TCR beta diversity per million T cells decreased in a roughly linear manner.

The sequenced sample consisted of blood. The chain employs TRBV12-3 or TRBV12-4 and TRBJ1-4; no firm D call. The sequence was obtained from a woman aged 80 or over in good health. As DNA, the CDR3 is TGTGCCAGCAGCCCTCCAGAGGCCCAGACTAGTGAAAAACTGTTTTTT. This codes for CASSPPEAQTSEKLFF.